Sequencing of this T cell receptor beta chain was carried out in a study of T cells in Graves' hyperthyroidism and ophthalmopathy. This clonotype has only a few counts. RNA transcripts gave rise to amplified TCR beta CDR3 regions. The study used the HTBI primer set for a first-round RT-PCR of the TCR CDR3. TCRdb redid the calling of the multiplex PCR reads with MiXCR, one entry per CDR3 protein. The data contain about 400,000 distinct CDR3 sequences, about 15% of them singletons. The CDR3 runs 13 residues. CDR1 and CDR2 (germline): SGDLS, YYNGEE. V was clipped by 3 bases and J by 2 bases, with 8 bases between them.

This receptor was obtained from a woman in her 30s with Graves' hyperthyroidism. The specimen sequenced was blood. The chain combines TRBV9 with TRBJ2-5; either TRBD1 or TRBD2 may supply D (5 bases each). CDR3 in DNA: TGTGCCAGCAGCGCGTGGGGGCAAGAGACCCAGTACTTC. It is translated as CASSAWGQETQYF. Full variable domain (remainder filled in from reference TRBV9 and TRBJ2-5): DSGVTQTPKHLITATGQRVTLRCSPRSGDLSVYWYQQSLDQGLQFLIQYYNGEERAKGNILERFSAQQFPDLHSELNLSSLELGDSALYFCASSAWGQETQYFGPGTRLLVL.